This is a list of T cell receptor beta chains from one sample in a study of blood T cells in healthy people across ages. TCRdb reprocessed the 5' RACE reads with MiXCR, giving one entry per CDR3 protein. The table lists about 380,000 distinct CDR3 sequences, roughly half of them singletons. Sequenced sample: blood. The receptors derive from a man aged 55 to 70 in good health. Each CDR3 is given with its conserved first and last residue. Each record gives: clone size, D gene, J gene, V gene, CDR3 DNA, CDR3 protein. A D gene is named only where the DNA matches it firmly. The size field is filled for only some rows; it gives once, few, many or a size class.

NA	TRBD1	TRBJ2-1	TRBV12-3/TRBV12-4	TGTGCCAGCAGTCCGGCCGGACAGGGCAGGTTAGATGAGCAGTTCTTC	CASSPAGQGRLDEQFF
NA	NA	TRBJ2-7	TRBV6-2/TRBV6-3	TGTGCTAGCAGTTACGAGTCAGTCCCCTCCTACGAGCAGTACTTC	CASSYESVPSYEQYF
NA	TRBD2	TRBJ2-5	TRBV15	TGTGCCACCAGCAGACCCCTTAGCGGGAGCGGAGAGACCCAGTACTTC	CATSRPLSGSGETQYF
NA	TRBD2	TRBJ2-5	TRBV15	TGTGCCACCAGCAGTGACCTAGCGGGGGTAGAGACCCAGTACTTC	CATSSDLAGVETQYF
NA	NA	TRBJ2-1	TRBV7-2	TGTGCCAGCAGCTACAGCTCCTACAATGAGCAGTTCTTC	CASSYSSYNEQFF
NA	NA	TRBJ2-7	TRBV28	TGTGCCAGCAGTGGACGGACACGAGGGGTATACGAGCAGTACTTC	CASSGRTRGVYEQYF
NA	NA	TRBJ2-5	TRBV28	TGTGCCAGCAGTTCCACAGGGACGGGAGCCGGAGAGACCCAGTACTTC	CASSSTGTGAGETQYF
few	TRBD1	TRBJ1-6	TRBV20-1	TGCAGTGCTAGAGATGGGGACAGACTCCACTTT	CSARDGDRLHF
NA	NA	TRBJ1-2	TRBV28	TGTGCCAGCCGAGACCAAGGGACGGTCTATGGCTACACCTTC	CASRDQGTVYGYTF
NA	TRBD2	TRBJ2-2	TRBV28	TGTGCCAGCAGGCCCAACCTTGGTTATAGCGGGATCGGCGCCGGGGAGCTGTTTTTT	CASRPNLGYSGIGAGELFF
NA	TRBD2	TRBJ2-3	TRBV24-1	TGTGCCACCAGTAGTCGAGCGGGAAGGTTAGATACGCAGTATTTT	CATSSRAGRLDTQYF
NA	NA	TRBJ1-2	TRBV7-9	TGTGCCAGCAGCTTGAGAGGGTGGGATGGCTACACCTTC	CASSLRGWDGYTF
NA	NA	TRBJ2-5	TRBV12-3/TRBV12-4	TGTGCCAGCAATCTCGCTGGAGAGACCCAGTACTTC	CASNLAGETQYF
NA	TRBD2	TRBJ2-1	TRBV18	TGTTCCAGCTCATATAGGACTAGGTCGTACAATGAGCAGTTCTTC	CSSSYRTRSYNEQFF
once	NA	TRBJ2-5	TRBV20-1	TGCAGTGCCGTCGACAGGAGGGGGGCGGGAGAGACCCAGTACTTC	CSAVDRRGAGETQYF
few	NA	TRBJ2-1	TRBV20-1	TGCAGTGCCCCCGAGATCGGCGATGAGCAGTTCTTC	CSAPEIGDEQFF
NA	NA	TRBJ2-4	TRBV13	TGTGCCAGCAGCTACTTAGGCCGGCAGTACTTC	CASSYLGRQYF
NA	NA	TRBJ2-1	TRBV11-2	TGTGCCAGCAGCCCTAGTAGCGGTGAACAGTTCTTC	CASSPSSGEQFF
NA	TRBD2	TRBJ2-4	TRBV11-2	TGTGCCAGCAGCCCACCCTTGACTAGCGGAAAAAACATTCAGTACTTC	CASSPPLTSGKNIQYF
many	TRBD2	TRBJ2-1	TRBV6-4	TGTGCCAGCAGTCCACTAGCGAGGGCCTACAATGAGCAGTTCTTC	CASSPLARAYNEQFF
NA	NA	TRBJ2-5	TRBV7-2	TGTGCCAGCAGCTTACAGGGTCGTCAGAAAGAGACCCAGTACTTC	CASSLQGRQKETQYF
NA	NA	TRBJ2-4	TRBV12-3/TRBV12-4	TGTGCCAGCAGTTTAGGGGCCCGGGCGGGAGCCAAAAACATTCAGTACTTC	CASSLGARAGAKNIQYF
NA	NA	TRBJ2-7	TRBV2	TGTGCCAGCACCGTGAGGAGCTCCTACAATGAGCAGTACTTC	CASTVRSSYNEQYF
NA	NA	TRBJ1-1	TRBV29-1	TGCAGCGTAGGGGGAATTGAAGCTTTCTTT	CSVGGIEAFF
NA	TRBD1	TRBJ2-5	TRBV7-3	TGTGCCAGCAGCCAAGACCCGGGACAGTACAATGAGCAGTACTTC	CASSQDPGQYNEQYF
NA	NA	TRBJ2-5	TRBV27	TGTGCCAGCAGTTTAGCTAGTAAGACCCAGTACTTC	CASSLASKTQYF
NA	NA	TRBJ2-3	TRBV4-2	TGTGCCAGCAGCCCTTACACCGGGCCCACAGGTACGCAGTATTTT	CASSPYTGPTGTQYF
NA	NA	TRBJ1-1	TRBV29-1	TGCAGCGTCCAATCAGACGGAGGGTCTGAAGCTTTCTTT	CSVQSDGGSEAFF
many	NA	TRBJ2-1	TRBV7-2	TGTGCCGAAGCAGCTGGAAAGGGCAGGGTCTTCAGTGAGCAGTTCTTC	CAEAAGKGRVFSEQFF
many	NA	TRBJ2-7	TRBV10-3	TGTGCCATCAGTGAGGGCTGGGACGACGAGCAGTACTTC	CAISEGWDDEQYF
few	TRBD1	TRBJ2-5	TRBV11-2	TGTGCCAGCAGCTTACGGGGGACAGGGGCTACTTCACAAGAGACCCAGTACTTC	CASSLRGTGATSQETQYF
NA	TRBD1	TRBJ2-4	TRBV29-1	TGCAGCGCTGGGACAGGCGGTAACGTTAACATTCAGTACTTC	CSAGTGGNVNIQYF
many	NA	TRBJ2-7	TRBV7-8	TGTGCCAGCAGCTTAGCGCGCAGGGAAACCTACGAGCAGTACTTC	CASSLARRETYEQYF
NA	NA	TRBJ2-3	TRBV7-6	TGTGCCAGCAGCCCGCGGCCGGGGGGCACAGATACGCAGTATTTT	CASSPRPGGTDTQYF
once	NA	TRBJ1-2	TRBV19	TGTGCCAGTAGTCCGGGGACTCCAACCCCGGGCTACACCTTC	CASSPGTPTPGYTF
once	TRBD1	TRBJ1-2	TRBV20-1	TGCAGTGCTGCCAGGGGACAGCTCTATGGCTACACCTTC	CSAARGQLYGYTF